This T cell receptor beta chain emerged from a study of T cell clusters in autoimmune cytopenias. CDR3 length: 15 amino acids. Germline lookup yields CDR1 MRHNA and CDR2 SNTAGT. TRB was amplified from approximately 230 ng of peripheral blood genomic DNA per sample. One tube held mixed TRB-A and TRB-B primer pools for touch-down PCR. TCRdb derives one entry per CDR3 protein from the multiplex PCR reads, leaving out DNA. This repertoire includes approximately 6,000 distinct CDR3 sequences. These data also formed part of another study, on T cell repertoires in aging, cancer and after chemotherapy.

Sample: peripheral blood. The origin of this receptor is a human donor in good health. The chain combines TRBV6-4 with TRBJ2-3; absent DNA, TCRdb's TRBD1 call cannot be checked. This CDR3 is CASSPLGGSTDTQYF.